This entry lists 29 T cell receptor beta chains sequenced from one sample in a study of OX40 agonist ivuxolimab in advanced cancers. Produced via immunoSEQ multiplex PCR; TCRdb's table is partial and in-frame only. The table lists some 62,000 clones, around 79% of them singletons, with about a tenth in the top ten. The material sequenced was CD4+ or CD8+ T cells sorted from blood, taken in a trial of the OX40 agonist ivuxolimab. Every receptor here comes from an adult with an advanced solid tumor such as melanoma, head and neck, liver or kidney cancer.

This clone was seen only a few times. The J gene is TRBJ2-7, the V gene TRBV4-3; 7 bases map to TRBD2. Looked up from germline, CDR1 is LGHNA and CDR2 is YSLEER. Germline trimming cut 0 bases from V and 3 bases from J; bases unmatched to any gene: 8. The CDR3 contains 16 residues. The CDR3 DNA reads TGCGCCAGCAGCCAAGATTCGGCGGGACTACTCTACGAGCAGTACTTC. It specifies CASSQDSAGLLYEQYF.

The chain couples TRBV18 to TRBJ2-5, with 8 bases lining up with TRBD1. CDR1 and CDR2 (germline): KGHSH, LQKENI. The J segment lost 6 bases and the V segment lost 2 bases, leaving 11 bases of the junction unmatched. This CDR3 has 16 amino acids. The CDR3 bases are TGTGCCAGCTCACCAGGGACAGGTCGAGCGGTCCAGACCCAGTACTTC. As protein: CASSPGTGRAVQTQYF.

The CDR3 DNA reads as TGTGCTAGTGGTCCGCCAGGCGGGGAGCTGTTTTTT. Translation gives CASGPPGGELFF. The V and J genes are TRBV12-5 and TRBJ2-2; no definite D call. V lost 5 bases and J 7 bases, leaving 8 bases between the germline ends. Germline assignment: CDR1 LGHNT and CDR2 FRNRAP. CDR3 length: 12 residues.

The rearrangement joins TRBV9 to TRBJ2-3; 8 positions match TRBD2. CDR3 length equals 15 residues. With V trimmed by 0 bases and J by 6 bases, 6 bases remained unmatched. Germline V gene sequence: CDR1 SGDLS, CDR2 YYNGEE. The CDR3, as DNA: TGTGCCAGCAGCGTAGCCGGGAGGGGGATGGATACGCAGTATTTT. Its translation is CASSVAGRGMDTQYF. Complete variable domain (other parts from reference TRBV9 and TRBJ2-3): DSGVTQTPKHLITATGQRVTLRCSPRSGDLSVYWYQQSLDQGLQFLIQYYNGEERAKGNILERFSAQQFPDLHSELNLSSLELGDSALYFCASSVAGRGMDTQYFGPGTRLTVL.

The chain links TRBV5-1 to TRBJ2-5; 7 nucleotides align to TRBD1. This CDR3 is 15 amino acids long. CDR1 and CDR2 (germline): SGHRS, YFSETQ. V lost 7 bases, J lost 2 bases, and 11 bases stayed unmatched. CDR3 residues: CASSNRGVVQETQYF. The CDR3 DNA reads TGCGCCAGCTCAAACAGGGGAGTCGTTCAAGAGACCCAGTACTTC. Variable domain in full (rest from reference TRBV5-1 and TRBJ2-5): KAGVTQTPRYLIKTRGQQVTLSCSPISGHRSVSWYQQTPGQGLQFLFEYFSETQRNKGNFPGRFSGRQFSNSRSEMNVSTLELGDSALYLCASSNRGVVQETQYFGPGTRLLVL.

The chain employs TRBV9 and TRBJ2-2; no reliable D call. Trimming shortened V by 4 bases and J by 3 bases, and 10 bases separated the two germline ends. This CDR3 contains 14 residues. The germline CDR1 and CDR2 sequences are SGDLS and YYNGEE. The CDR3 DNA is TGTGCCAGCAGCCTCTCCGGATACACCGGGGAGCTGTTTTTT. Translated, it gives CASSLSGYTGELFF. The full variable domain, with the rest looked up from reference TRBV9 and TRBJ2-2, is DSGVTQTPKHLITATGQRVTLRCSPRSGDLSVYWYQQSLDQGLQFLIQYYNGEERAKGNILERFSAQQFPDLHSELNLSSLELGDSALYFCASSLSGYTGELFFGEGSRLTVL.

V is TRBV7-3 and J is TRBJ2-3, with TRBD2 as a possible D gene (6 bases). The CDR3 contains 15 residues. The germline V and J ends were trimmed by 2 bases and 3 bases, with 12 bases remaining between them. The germline V gene encodes CDR1 SGHTA and CDR2 FQGTGA. CDR3 coding DNA: TGTGCCAGCAGCTTACTTGGGGGGACTACAGATACGCAGTATTTT. It yields the protein CASSLLGGTTDTQYF.

The chain combines TRBV6-1 with TRBJ1-2; TRBD1 is a possible D gene (5 bases). V was shortened by 3 bases and J by 3 bases, with 8 bases between the two germline ends. From germline, CDR1 is MNHNS and CDR2 SASEGT. CDR3 length: 13 residues. The CDR3 DNA is TGTGCCAGCAGTGAGAACAGGTACTATGGCTACACCTTC. Its translation: CASSENRYYGYTF.

The chain uses TRBV4-3 and TRBJ2-2; tentatively, D is TRBD1 (6 bases). Trimming pared 0 bases from V and 1 base from J, leaving 9 bases between. The CDR3 length is 16 residues. Germline CDR1 is LGHNA and CDR2 is YSLEER. CDR3 region: CASSQESGVNTGELFF. The CDR3 region has the DNA TGCGCCAGCAGCCAAGAGTCAGGGGTGAACACCGGGGAGCTGTTTTTT.

The chain has TRBV5-5 and TRBJ1-1, with D perhaps matching TRBD1 (5 bases). The V end was cut by 5 bases, the J end by 0 bases, with 11 bases between. Germline V CDR1 and CDR2: SGHKS, YYEKEE (reference sequence). The CDR3 consists of 14 residues. Written as DNA, the CDR3 is TGTGCCAGCAGTCTAGGGACCATGAACACTGAAGCTTTCTTT. Translation: CASSLGTMNTEAFF.

The chain carries TRBV7-9 and TRBJ2-7; 7 bases align to TRBD1. Germline lookup yields CDR1 SEHNR and CDR2 FQNEAQ (reference sequence). CDR3 size: 15 residues. Unmatched junction bases numbered 11, after V lost 5 bases and J lost 4 bases. The CDR3 sequence: CASSKVTGVRYEQYF. CDR3 bases: TGTGCCAGCAGCAAAGTTACAGGGGTAAGGTACGAGCAGTACTTC.

The chain carries TRBV5-1 and TRBJ2-1, with 7 bases aligning to TRBD1. The CDR3 has 15 amino acids. V lost 2 bases to trimming and J lost 2 bases; unmatched junction nucleotides: 4. Germline assignment: CDR1 SGHRS and CDR2 YFSETQ. The CDR3 DNA follows: TGCGCCAGCAGCTTCGACAGGGCCACCTACAATGAGCAGTTCTTC. Protein sequence: CASSFDRATYNEQFF.

This CDR3 reads CASSIGTGVAYNEQFF. CDR3 sequence (DNA): TGCGCCAGCAGCATCGGGACAGGGGTAGCCTACAATGAGCAGTTCTTC. The V gene is TRBV5-1, the J gene TRBJ2-1, with 10 bases aligning to TRBD1. Losses at the gene ends were 4 bases for V and 2 bases for J; bases not matched to a gene: 6. Per germline, CDR1 SGHRS and CDR2 YFSETQ. The CDR3 spans 16 residues.

V usage is TRBV7-2 and J usage is TRBJ1-4; D call uncertain. The CDR3 runs to 15 residues. Trimming removed 2 bases at V and 8 bases at J, with 15 bases between. CDR1 and CDR2 from the germline V gene are SGHTA and FQGNSA. This CDR3 is CASSLTADLWEKLFF. The CDR3 DNA reads as TGTGCCAGCAGCTTAACAGCAGATCTGTGGGAAAAACTGTTTTTT.

The V and J genes are TRBV7-8 and TRBJ1-2; possibly TRBD1 for D (6 bases). The CDR3 covers 15 residues. CDR1 is SGHVS and CDR2 is FQNEAQ in the germline V gene. Between the trimmed V and J ends, which lost 2 bases and 0 bases, there was a span of 10 bases. CDR3 sequence: CASSLSGDPNYGYTF. DNA for the CDR3: TGTGCCAGCAGCTTATCAGGGGATCCTAACTATGGCTACACCTTC. The variable domain in full, completed from reference TRBV7-8 and TRBJ1-2, reads GAGVSQSPRYKVAKRGQDVALRCDPISGHVSLFWYQQALGQGPEFLTYFQNEAQLDKSGLPSDRFFAERPEGSVSTLKIQRTQQEDSAVYLCASSLSGDPNYGYTFGSGTRLTVV.

The rearrangement joins TRBV18 to TRBJ1-6; D possibly corresponds to TRBD1 (5 bases). The V and J ends lost 1 base and 5 bases respectively, with 9 bases between them. Germline CDR1 KGHSH, CDR2 LQKENI. There are 15 residues in the CDR3. In DNA form, the CDR3 reads TGTGCCAGCTCACCACAGCAGGGCGATAATTCACCCCTCCACTTT. This encodes CASSPQQGDNSPLHF. Combining the CDR3 with reference TRBV18 and TRBJ1-6 gives the whole variable domain NAGVMQNPRHLVRRRGQEARLRCSPMKGHSHVYWYRQLPEEGLKFMVYLQKENIIDESGMPKERFSAEFPKEGPSILRIQQVVRGDSAAYFCASSPQQGDNSPLHFGNGTRLTVT.

CDR3: CASSPFYGGRNTEAFF. The CDR3 DNA reads as TGTGCCAGCTCACCGTTCTACGGCGGGAGGAACACTGAAGCTTTCTTT. The rearrangement uses TRBV18 and TRBJ1-1; the D is unclear. CDR3 length: 16 amino acids. V lost 3 bases and J lost 1, with 15 bases in between. The germline gives CDR1 KGHSH, CDR2 LQKENI.

V is TRBV27 and J is TRBJ2-2; D gene uncertain. The CDR3 is made up of 16 amino acids. With 6 bases removed from V and 3 bases from J, the gap between germline ends came to 17 bases. Germline values: CDR1 MNHEY, CDR2 SMNVEV (reference sequence). The CDR3 nucleotides read TGTGCCAGCAGCCTCATCCCTTCTCTGGACACCGGGGAGCTGTTTTTT. This codes for CASSLIPSLDTGELFF.

There are many counts of this clone. The V and J genes are TRBV7-9 and TRBJ1-6; 9 positions agree with TRBD1. Unmatched junction bases numbered 11, after V lost 5 bases and J lost 9 bases. Looked up from germline, CDR1 is SEHNR and CDR2 is FQNEAQ (reference sequence). The CDR3 spans 16 residues. CDR3 sequence: CASSTRDRAVGSPLHF. The CDR3 coding sequence is TGTGCCAGCAGCACCCGGGACAGGGCGGTCGGTTCACCCCTCCACTTT.

The rearrangement joins TRBV5-4 to TRBJ1-4; no clear D. The germline V gene encodes CDR1 SGHNT and CDR2 YYREEE (reference sequence). This CDR3 spans 15 amino acids. The germline V and J ends were trimmed by 3 bases and 0 bases, with 9 bases remaining between them. The CDR3 region is CASSSEGATNEKLFF. The CDR3 DNA is TGTGCCAGCAGCTCGGAGGGCGCAACTAATGAAAAACTGTTTTTT.

V usage is TRBV13 and J usage is TRBJ2-5; D is unclear. CDR3 length equals 16 residues. V lost 2 bases and J 2 bases, leaving 15 bases between the germline ends. Germline values: CDR1 PRHDT, CDR2 FYEKMQ (reference sequence). The CDR3 loop reads CASSLLAAGKQETQYF. The CDR3 DNA reads as TGTGCCAGCAGCTTACTGGCGGCCGGAAAGCAAGAGACCCAGTACTTC.

V and J are TRBV15 and TRBJ2-5; D tentatively fits TRBD1 or TRBD2 (6 bases each). From germline, CDR1 is LNHNV and CDR2 YYDKDF (reference sequence). V lost 5 bases and J lost 11, with 15 bases in between. This CDR3 is 12 amino acids long. The CDR3 here is CATSPRGGEQYF. DNA for the CDR3: TGTGCCACCAGCCCCAGGGGCGGGGAGCAGTACTTC.

This clone has just a few counts. The chain joins TRBV4-3 to TRBJ1-5; D unclear. This CDR3 has 14 amino acids. In germline, CDR1 is LGHNA, CDR2 YSLEER. Deletions cut 0 bases from V and 4 bases from J, with 7 bases between. The CDR3 here is CASSQERLNQPQHF. DNA of the CDR3: TGCGCCAGCAGCCAAGAACGGTTGAATCAGCCCCAGCATTTT.

The genes are TRBV7-3 and TRBJ1-1; no firm D call. This CDR3 is built from 13 residues. The V end lost 2 bases, the J end lost 1 base, and 5 bases lay between the germline ends. From germline, CDR1 is SGHTA and CDR2 FQGTGA. CDR3 sequence reads: CASSLSGNTEAFF. The CDR3 region has the DNA TGTGCCAGCAGCTTATCGGGGAACACTGAAGCTTTCTTT.

The chain has TRBV21-1 and TRBJ2-7; the D call in the table, TRBD1, was not verified against the DNA. TRBV21-1 is an annotated pseudogene. The CDR3 covers 15 residues. The CDR3 sequence: CASTSTGQLTYEQYF. CDR3 nucleotides: TGTGCCAGCACTTCAACGGGACAGCTTACCTACGAGCAGTACTTC.

The chain is built from TRBV6-5 and TRBJ1-4, with 8 bases aligning to TRBD1. The CDR3 totals 15 residues. From germline, CDR1 is MNHEY and CDR2 SVGAGI. V lost 0 bases, J lost 8 bases, and 5 bases stayed unmatched. This chain's CDR3 is CASSYSNRGNEKLFF. Written as DNA, the CDR3 is TGTGCCAGCAGTTACTCGAACAGGGGGAACGAAAAACTGTTTTTT.

This clone was seen a handful of times. The rearrangement links TRBV28 to TRBJ2-5; TRBD2 agrees at 8 bases. There are 14 residues in the CDR3. Per germline, CDR1 MDHEN and CDR2 SYDVKM. V lost 4 bases and J lost 7; bases outside the gene matches: 8. The CDR3 sequence: CASSSLAGWVTQYF. CDR3 nucleotide sequence: TGTGCCAGCAGTTCCCTAGCGGGTTGGGTGACCCAGTACTTC. Based on the CDR3 plus reference TRBV28 and TRBJ2-5, the full variable domain is DVKVTQSSRYLVKRTGEKVFLECVQDMDHENMFWYRQDPGLGLRLIYFSYDVKMKEKGDIPEGYSVSREKKERFSLILESASTNQTSMYLCASSSLAGWVTQYFGPGTRLLVL.

This clone is a singleton in its sample. This chain links TRBV14 with TRBJ2-5; D is uncertain. CDR1 is SGHDN, CDR2 FVKESK, per germline. CDR3 length: 11 amino acids. V gave up 4 bases and J gave up 5 bases, with 5 bases separating them. In DNA, the CDR3 is TGTGCCAGCAGCCGAAGGGAGACCCAGTACTTC. Translating it yields CASSRRETQYF.

The chain couples TRBV14 to TRBJ2-7; maybe TRBD1 (6 bases). Trimming took off 2 bases at V and 5 bases at J, with 22 bases between the two ends. From germline, CDR1 is SGHDN and CDR2 FVKESK. The CDR3 is 17 residues long. The chain's CDR3 is CASSQFLRSTGSDEQYF. The DNA of the CDR3 is TGTGCCAGCAGCCAATTTTTAAGAAGTACAGGGTCGGACGAGCAGTACTTC.